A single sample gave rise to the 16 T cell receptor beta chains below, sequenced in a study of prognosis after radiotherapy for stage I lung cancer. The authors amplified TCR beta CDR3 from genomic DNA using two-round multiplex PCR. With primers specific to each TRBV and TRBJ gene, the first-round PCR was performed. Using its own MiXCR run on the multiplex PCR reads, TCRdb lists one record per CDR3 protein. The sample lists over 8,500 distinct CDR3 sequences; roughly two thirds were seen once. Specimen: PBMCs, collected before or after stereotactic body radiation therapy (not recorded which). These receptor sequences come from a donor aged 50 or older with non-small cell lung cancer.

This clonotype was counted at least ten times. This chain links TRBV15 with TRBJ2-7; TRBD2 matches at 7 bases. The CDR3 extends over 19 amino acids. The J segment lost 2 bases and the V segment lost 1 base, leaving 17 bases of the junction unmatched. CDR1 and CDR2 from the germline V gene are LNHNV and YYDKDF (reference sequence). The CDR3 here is CATSRGSFSAGVNPYEQYF. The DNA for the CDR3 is TGTGCCACCAGCAGAGGTAGCTTTAGCGCGGGAGTAAACCCCTACGAGCAGTACTTC.

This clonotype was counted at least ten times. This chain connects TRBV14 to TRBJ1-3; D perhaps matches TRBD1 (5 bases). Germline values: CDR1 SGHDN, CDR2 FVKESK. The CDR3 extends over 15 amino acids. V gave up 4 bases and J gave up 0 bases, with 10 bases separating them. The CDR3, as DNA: TGTGCCAGCAGCCCGAGACAGAGCTCTGGAAACACCATATATTTT. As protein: CASSPRQSSGNTIYF.

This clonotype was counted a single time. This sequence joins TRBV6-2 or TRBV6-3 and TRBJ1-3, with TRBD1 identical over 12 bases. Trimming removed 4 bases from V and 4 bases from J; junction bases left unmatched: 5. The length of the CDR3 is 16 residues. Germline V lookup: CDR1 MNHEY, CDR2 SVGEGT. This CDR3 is CASSLGQGAWGNTIYF. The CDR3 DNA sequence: TGTGCCAGCAGTTTGGGACAGGGGGCGTGGGGAAACACCATATATTTT.

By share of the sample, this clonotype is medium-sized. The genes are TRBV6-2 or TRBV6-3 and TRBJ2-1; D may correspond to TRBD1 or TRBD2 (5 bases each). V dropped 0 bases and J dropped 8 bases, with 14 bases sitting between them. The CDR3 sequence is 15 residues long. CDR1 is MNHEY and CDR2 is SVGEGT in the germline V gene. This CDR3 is CASSYSSGPLDEQFF. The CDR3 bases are TGTGCCAGCAGTTACTCGTCGGGGCCCCTTGATGAGCAGTTCTTC.

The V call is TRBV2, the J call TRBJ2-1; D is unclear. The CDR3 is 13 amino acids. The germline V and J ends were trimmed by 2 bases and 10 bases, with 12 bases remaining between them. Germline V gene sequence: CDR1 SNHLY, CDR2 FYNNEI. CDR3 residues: CASSENPTPEQFF. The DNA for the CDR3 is TGTGCCAGCAGTGAAAACCCCACCCCAGAGCAGTTCTTC.

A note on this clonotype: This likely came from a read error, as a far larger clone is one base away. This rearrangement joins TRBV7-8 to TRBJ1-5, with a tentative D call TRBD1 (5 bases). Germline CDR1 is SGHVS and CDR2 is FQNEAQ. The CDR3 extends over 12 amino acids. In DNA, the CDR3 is TGTGCCAGCATCTTAGGGGATCAGCCCCAGCATTTT. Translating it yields CASILGDQPQHF.

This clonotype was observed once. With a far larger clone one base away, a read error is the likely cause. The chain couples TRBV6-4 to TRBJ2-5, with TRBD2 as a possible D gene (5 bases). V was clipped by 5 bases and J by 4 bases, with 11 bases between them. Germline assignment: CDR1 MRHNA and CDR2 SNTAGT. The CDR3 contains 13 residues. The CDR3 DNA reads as TGTGCCAGCAGTTTAGGACGGGGAGAGACCCAGTACTTC. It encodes CASSLGRGETQYF.

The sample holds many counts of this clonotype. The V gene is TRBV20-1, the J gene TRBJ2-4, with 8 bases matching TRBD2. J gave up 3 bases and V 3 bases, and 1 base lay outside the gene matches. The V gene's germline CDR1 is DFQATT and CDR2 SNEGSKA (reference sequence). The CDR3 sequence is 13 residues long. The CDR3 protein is CSARGLDKNIQYF. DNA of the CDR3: TGCAGTGCTAGGGGACTAGACAAAAACATTCAGTACTTC.

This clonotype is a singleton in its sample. CDR3 protein: CASSEGTGPQETQYF. In nucleotides, the CDR3 is TGTGCCAGCAGTGAAGGGACAGGGCCTCAAGAGACCCAGTACTTC. V is TRBV6-2 or TRBV6-3 and J is TRBJ2-5; TRBD1 agrees at 9 bases. V gave up 5 bases and J gave up 2 bases; unmatched junction bases: 6. Looked up from germline, CDR1 is MNHEY and CDR2 is SVGEGT. This CDR3 region has 15 residues.

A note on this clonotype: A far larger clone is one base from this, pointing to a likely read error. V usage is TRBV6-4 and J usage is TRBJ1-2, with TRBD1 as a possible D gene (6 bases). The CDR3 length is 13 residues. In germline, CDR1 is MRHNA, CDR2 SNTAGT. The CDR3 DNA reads TGTGCCAGCTCCCCAGGGGCCAACTATTGCTACACCTTC. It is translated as CASSPGANYCYTF.

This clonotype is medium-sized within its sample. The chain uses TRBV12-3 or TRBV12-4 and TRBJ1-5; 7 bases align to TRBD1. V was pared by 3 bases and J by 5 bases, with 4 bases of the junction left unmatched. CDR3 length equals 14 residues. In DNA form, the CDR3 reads TGTGCCAGCAGTTTTGACAGGGTTTATCAGCCCCAGCATTTT. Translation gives CASSFDRVYQPQHF.

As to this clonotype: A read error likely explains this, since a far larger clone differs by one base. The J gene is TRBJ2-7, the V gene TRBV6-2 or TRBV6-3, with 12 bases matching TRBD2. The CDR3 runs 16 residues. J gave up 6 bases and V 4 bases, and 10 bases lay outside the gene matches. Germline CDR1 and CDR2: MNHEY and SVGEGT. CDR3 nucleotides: TGTGCCAGCAGTTTGGCTAGCGGGAGGGATATAATCGAGCAGTACTTC. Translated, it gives CASSLASGRDIIEQYF.

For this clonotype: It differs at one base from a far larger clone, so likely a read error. CDR3 bases: TGTGCCAGCAGTGATAGCGGCTCCTACAATGAGCAGTTCTTC. It is translated as CASSDSGSYNEQFF. The genes are TRBV2 and TRBJ2-1, with D perhaps matching TRBD2 (6 bases). CDR1 and CDR2 from the germline V gene are SNHLY and FYNNEI. Trimming took 3 bases from V and 0 from J, leaving 6 bases between them. CDR3 length: 14 residues. Together with reference TRBV2 and TRBJ2-1, the CDR3 gives the full variable domain: EPEVTQTPSHQVTQMGQEVILRCVPISNHLYFYWYRQILGQKVEFLVSFYNNEISEKSEIFDDQFSVERPDGSNFTLKIRSTKLEDSAMYFCASSDSGSYNEQFFGPGTRLTVL.

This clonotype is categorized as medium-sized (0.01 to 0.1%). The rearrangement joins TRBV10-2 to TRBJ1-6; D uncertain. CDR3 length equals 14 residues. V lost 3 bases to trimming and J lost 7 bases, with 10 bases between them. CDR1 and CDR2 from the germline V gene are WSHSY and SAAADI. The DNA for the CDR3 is TGCGCCAGCAGTGATTCAGGCTCAAATTCACCCCTCCACTTT. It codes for CASSDSGSNSPLHF.

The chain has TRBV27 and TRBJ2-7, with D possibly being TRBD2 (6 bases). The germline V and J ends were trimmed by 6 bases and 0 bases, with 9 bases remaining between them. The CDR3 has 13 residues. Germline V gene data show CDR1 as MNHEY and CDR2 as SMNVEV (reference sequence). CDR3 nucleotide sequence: TGTGCCAGCAGGGGACTCCCCTCCTACGAGCAGTACTTC. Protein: CASRGLPSYEQYF.

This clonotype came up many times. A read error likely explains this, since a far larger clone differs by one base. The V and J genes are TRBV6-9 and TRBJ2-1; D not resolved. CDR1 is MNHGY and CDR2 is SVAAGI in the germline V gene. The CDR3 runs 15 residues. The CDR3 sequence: CACSSLVAHYNEQFF. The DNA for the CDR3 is TGTGCCTGCAGTTCCCTAGTAGCCCATTACAATGAGCAGTTCTTC.